This TCR beta chain was identified in a study of shared T cell receptors in the human thymus. The data were produced by immunoSEQ multiplex PCR, yet TCRdb's version contains in-frame clones alone and is incomplete. Of 600,000 or so clones in the sample, around 87% are singletons; the top ten hold roughly 0.0094%. Germline-derived CDR1 and CDR2 are GTSNPN and SVGIG (reference sequence). The CDR3 consists of 13 residues. V was clipped by 1 base and J by 6 bases; unmatched bases: 0. These data were also filed under a second study, of human thymus T cells. From that study: From resections taken during corrective heart surgery, the thymus tissue was obtained.

The receptor was derived from a boy less than two years old with a congenital heart defect. The specimen was thymocytes. This chain links TRBV30 with TRBJ2-1; 10 nucleotides line up with TRBD1. CDR3 DNA: TGTGCCTGGAGTGGGACAGGGGGCAATGAGCAGTTCTTC. This encodes CAWSGTGGNEQFF.